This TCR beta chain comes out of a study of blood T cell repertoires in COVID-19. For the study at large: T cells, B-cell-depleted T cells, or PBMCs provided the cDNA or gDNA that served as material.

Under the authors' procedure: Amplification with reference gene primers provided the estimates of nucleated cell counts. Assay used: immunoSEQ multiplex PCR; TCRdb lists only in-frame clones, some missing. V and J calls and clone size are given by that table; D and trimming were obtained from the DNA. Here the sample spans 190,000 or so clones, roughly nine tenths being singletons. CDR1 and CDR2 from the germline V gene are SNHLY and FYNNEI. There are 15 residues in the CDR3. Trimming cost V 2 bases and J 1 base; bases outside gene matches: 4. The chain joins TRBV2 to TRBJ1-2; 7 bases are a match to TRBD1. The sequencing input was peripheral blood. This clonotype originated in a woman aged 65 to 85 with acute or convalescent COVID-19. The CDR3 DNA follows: TGTGCCAGCAGTGAACGACAGGGCCATAACTATGGCTACACCTTC. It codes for CASSERQGHNYGYTF.